The clone carrying this TCR beta chain is a singleton in its sample. Its antigen is undetermined. This sample is drawn from a study of shared clonotypes between healthy human individuals. Study outcomes and limitations: Among the subsets, naive ones generally showed larger estimated richness than memory ones.

Evenly divided among several immunoSEQ plates was the genomic DNA of each subset. Methods used by the authors: In the immunoSEQ data, sequences were junction-only and lacked quality scores, so filtering differed. The method was immunoSEQ multiplex PCR; TCRdb's version includes in-frame clones alone and lacks a portion of them. V, J and clone size were drawn from that table, and D and trimming were deduced from the DNA. The sample contains some 2.1 million clones, 80% to 95% of which appear only once. CD45RO negativity and positive selection for CCR7 defined naive CD8 cells, a population that excluded terminally differentiated effector memory CD45RA+ cells. The V and J ends lost 4 bases and 4 bases respectively, with 23 bases between them. From germline, CDR1 is SEHNR and CDR2 FQNEAQ (reference sequence). CDR3 length: 17 residues.

This chain connects TRBV7-9 to TRBJ2-7, with D possibly TRBD2 on 7 matching bases. Sequenced sample: naive CD8+ T cells from PBMCs. This sequence originates from a young man in good health. Some clones in this sample may be carry-over from other donors' samples. CDR3 in amino acids: CASSSPRGTKDSYEQYF. CDR3 in DNA: TGTGCCAGCAGCTCCCCGCGGGGGACGAAGGACAGTTACGAGCAGTACTTC. The entire variable domain, with the rest obtained from reference TRBV7-9 and TRBJ2-7, is as follows: DTGVSQNPRHKITKRGQNVTFRCDPISEHNRLYWYRQTLGQGPEFLTYFQNEAQLEKSRLLSDRFSAERPKGSFSTLEIQRTEQGDSAMYLCASSSPRGTKDSYEQYFGPGTRLTVT.